The subject of this entry is one T cell receptor beta chain. Antigen specificity is unknown. The CDR3 is made up of 14 amino acids. Trimming took off 6 bases at V and 4 bases at J, with 11 bases between the two ends. Germline V gene lookup returns CDR1 SGHDT and CDR2 YYEEEE. The source of the sample is a study of T cell responses to AZD1222 COVID-19 vaccine. Using immunoSEQ multiplex PCR, the repertoire was profiled, and TCRdb retains in-frame clones only, with some absent. The table records 120,000 to 150,000 clones, 86% of them present only once. Study-level results: CD4 TCRs linked to vaccination spanned spike, dominating at 160-218 and 743-854. The donor group comprised mostly white British people and more females; the analysis possibly underestimated clonal diversity. Unmutated regions of variants are reportedly targeted by nearly half of spike-specific TCRs.

This chain links TRBV5-6 with TRBJ2-6, with D uncertain. This receptor was obtained from an adult who received the AZD1222 COVID-19 vaccine. Here the sequenced sample was peripheral blood, taken 28 days after the second AZD1222 dose. The CDR3 bases are TGTGCCAGCACCTTAAGGGTCGGGGCCAACGTCCTGACTTTC. Translating gives CASTLRVGANVLTF.